These T cell receptor beta chains were read from a single sample in a study of cytomegalovirus exposure and HLA in healthy donors. Sequenced by immunoSEQ multiplex PCR; TCRdb stores in-frame clones only, minus some. The repertoire holds about 140,000 clones, with about 80% as singletons. Material for sequencing was PBMCs. The receptor set was obtained from a man aged 25 to 40 in good health and CMV-seropositive. CDR3s include the opening cysteine and the closing phenylalanine or tryptophan. The D gene is left open where the match is weak.

D	V	J	CDR3
NA	TRBV6-5	TRBJ2-7	CASSREPGRSYEQYF
TRBD2	TRBV7-9	TRBJ2-1	CASSPPPRLAGIYNEQFF
TRBD1	TRBV18	TRBJ2-7	CASSPPGQGPREQYF
TRBD1	TRBV6-1	TRBJ2-3	CASSEDGTQGDTQYF
NA	TRBV2	TRBJ2-1	CARGRGGEQFF
TRBD2	TRBV28	TRBJ2-5	CASRPSLAGREETQYF
NA	TRBV7-9	TRBJ2-7	CSSSSTGLTYEQYF
NA	TRBV5-1	TRBJ2-5	CASSLVGLAQETQYF
NA	TRBV5-1	TRBJ1-2	CASSVGVQGGYTF
NA	TRBV18	TRBJ1-1	CASSSLGGNTEAFF
NA	TRBV15	TRBJ2-6	CATSRAVIEAGANVLTF
NA	TRBV23-1	TRBJ2-7	CASSQSGRGAYEQYF
NA	TRBV6-5	TRBJ2-3	CASSEEGTDTQYF
TRBD1	TRBV2	TRBJ1-2	CASRSRTGGAGYGYTF
NA	TRBV7-9	TRBJ2-7	CASSAQGESYEQYF
NA	TRBV27	TRBJ2-1	CASSLGHEQFF
TRBD2	TRBV4-1	TRBJ2-3	CASSHPWEGLAGDLSTDTQYF